The clone carrying this T cell receptor beta chain was seen a few times. Its antigen is not identified. After constant-region reverse-primer amplification, full-length variable regions underwent semi-nested PCR with Nested Universal Primer A. TCRdb processed the 5' RACE reads anew with MiXCR; each CDR3 protein has one entry. Of about 62,000 distinct CDR3 sequences in the sample, more than 25% were seen once. The study, taken as a whole, reports: Tumor Tregs overlapped most with tumor, then blood, naive CD4+ cells.

V was clipped by 3 bases and J by 4 bases; unmatched bases: 8. The CDR3 is made up of 17 amino acids. Germline V gene sequence: CDR1 KGHDR, CDR2 SFDVKD. Naive CD4+ cells had CD25+ Tregs removed. This chain joins TRBV24-1 and TRBJ2-2; 9 positions agree with TRBD1. This TCR was sampled from a female donor with breast cancer. The sequencing sample was made of tumor-infiltrating naive CD4+ T cells sorted from the breast tumor. Subset of the sample: naive CD4+ T cells, CD4+CD45RA+CD25-. The CDR3 spells CATSDPGDRAGTGELFF. CDR3 sequence (DNA): TGTGCCACCAGTGATCCGGGGGACAGGGCGGGCACCGGGGAGCTGTTTTTT.